The 12 T cell receptor beta chains below come from one sample, sequenced in a study of T cell repertoires in cytomegalovirus infection. TCRdb re-analysed the reads in MiXCR, keeping a single row per CDR3 protein. This table has about 830,000 distinct CDR3 sequences, roughly 33% appearing once. Their antigen targets remain unknown. Sequencing was performed on cultured CD8+ T cells from PBMCs, taken from culture after CMV antigen stimulation. Source of these receptors: a human donor in good health (CMV status not recorded). Some clones in this sample may be carry-over from other donors' samples.

This clonotype was detected only a few times. In nucleotides, the CDR3 is TGTGCCAGCAGCGTCGGGATACAGCCCAACTATGGCTACACCTTC. Its translation is CASSVGIQPNYGYTF. The chain combines TRBV7-8 with TRBJ1-2; the D is unclear. The CDR3 length is 15 residues. Trimming stripped 5 bases from V and 2 bases from J, with 15 bases between. Per germline, CDR1 SGHVS and CDR2 FQNEAQ.

This clonotype was recorded many times. The genes are TRBV7-2 and TRBJ1-4, with D perhaps TRBD1 (6 bases). V shed 4 bases and J shed 7 bases, with 13 bases lying between them. The germline gives CDR1 SGHTA, CDR2 FQGNSA. This CDR3 has 14 residues. The CDR3 DNA is TGTGCCAGCAGCTCAGGACAGCGCCGTGAAAAACTGTTTTTT. Amino acid sequence: CASSSGQRREKLFF. The entire variable domain, with the rest obtained from reference TRBV7-2 and TRBJ1-4, is as follows: GAGVSQSPSNKVTEKGKDVELRCDPISGHTALYWYRQSLGQGLEFLIYFQGNSAPDKSGLPSDRFSAERTGGSVSTLTIQRTQQEDSAVYLCASSSGQRREKLFFGSGTQLSVL.

This clonotype was seen more than once but under ten times. The gene calls are TRBV19 and TRBJ1-1; TRBD1 matches 11 bases. V lost 9 bases to trimming and J lost 0 bases; unmatched junction nucleotides: 9. CDR3 length: 16 amino acids. Germline CDR1 is LNHDA and CDR2 is SQIVND (reference sequence). In nucleotides, the CDR3 is TGTGCCAGCTGGGGACAGGGGGAGAGCATGAACACTGAAGCTTTCTTT. This gives the protein CASWGQGESMNTEAFF.

This clonotype was seen only a few times. The chain employs TRBV24-1 and TRBJ2-2; 9 positions match TRBD1. Germline values: CDR1 KGHDR, CDR2 SFDVKD. Trimming removed 7 bases from V and 0 bases from J; junction bases left unmatched: 5. CDR3 size: 16 residues. CDR3 protein: CATSGQGRPNTGELFF. The CDR3 nucleotides are TGTGCCACCAGCGGACAGGGGAGGCCGAACACCGGGGAGCTGTTTTTT.

Only a few counts were recorded for this clonotype. The chain recombines TRBV27 with TRBJ1-2; perhaps TRBD1 as D (5 bases). CDR3 size: 17 residues. CDR1 MNHEY and CDR2 SMNVEV come from the germline V gene (reference sequence). Trimming took 0 bases from V and 7 from J, leaving 21 bases between them. The CDR3 nucleotides read TGTGCCAGCAGTTTATCGTCGAATGGTGGGGGTAATAGTGGCTACACCTTC. This encodes CASSLSSNGGGNSGYTF.

The chain couples TRBV6-6 to TRBJ1-2, with 7 bases identical to TRBD1. There are 15 residues in the CDR3. The germline gives CDR1 MNHNY, CDR2 SVGAGI (reference sequence). J lost 4 bases, V lost 5 bases, and 10 bases had no gene match. The DNA for the CDR3 is TGTGCCAGCAGTGGGCGGACAGGCAGGGCCTATGGCTACACCTTC. Translating it yields CASSGRTGRAYGYTF.

Written as DNA, the CDR3 is TGTGCCAGCAGCGATGATGAAACGGACAGACCCAACTATGGCTACACCTTC. Amino acid sequence: CASSDDETDRPNYGYTF. The chain uses TRBV7-8 and TRBJ1-2; a weak D match, TRBD1 (6 bases). V was shortened by 5 bases and J by 2 bases, with 21 bases between the two germline ends. CDR3 length equals 17 residues. Germline assignment: CDR1 SGHVS and CDR2 FQNEAQ.

The DNA of the CDR3 is TGTGCCAGCAGTTACTGGACAGGGATCAATCAGCCCCAGCATTTT. Translating gives CASSYWTGINQPQHF. This chain uses TRBV6-2 or TRBV6-3 with TRBJ1-5; TRBD1 matches at 8 bases. CDR1 is MNHEY and CDR2 is SVGEGT in the germline V gene. The CDR3 spans 15 residues. V dropped 1 base and J dropped 3; count of bases not matched to a gene: 2.

V and J are TRBV28 and TRBJ2-7, with 9 bases identical to TRBD1. Germline lookup yields CDR1 MDHEN and CDR2 SYDVKM. This CDR3 spans 17 amino acids. V lost 5 bases to trimming and J lost 5 bases; unmatched junction nucleotides: 16. The CDR3, as DNA: TGTGCCAGCAGTCGCCTTGGCCCCGTACAGGGGGCCGACGAGCAGTACGTC. Protein: CASSRLGPVQGADEQYV.

The chain combines TRBV19 with TRBJ1-1; D gene unclear. CDR3 length: 13 residues. V was clipped by 11 bases and J by 1 base, with 14 bases between them. In germline, CDR1 is LNHDA, CDR2 SQIVND (reference sequence). The CDR3 coding sequence is TGTGCCGGTCGTGGAGAACAGAACACTGAAGCTTTCTTT. Residues: CAGRGEQNTEAFF.

This clonotype was detected ten times or more. The genes are TRBV7-8 and TRBJ2-1; D remains unclear. Deletions cut 1 base from V and 8 bases from J, with 24 bases between. The V gene's germline CDR1 is SGHVS and CDR2 FQNEAQ. The CDR3 covers 18 residues. Written as DNA, the CDR3 is TGTGCCAGCAGCTTAGGGGTGGAACTCTTTCTCGCTTGGGATGAGCAGTTCTTC. Translation: CASSLGVELFLAWDEQFF.

This clonotype was detected only a few times. The V gene is TRBV7-8, the J gene TRBJ2-1; D might be TRBD1 (6 bases). With 1 base removed from V and 7 bases from J, the gap between germline ends came to 17 bases. The CDR3 extends over 16 amino acids. Germline V gives CDR1 SGHVS, CDR2 FQNEAQ. The CDR3 bases are TGTGCCAGCAGCTTAGAGGGGGAGTTCGGGTATAATGAGCAGTTCTTC. Encoded protein: CASSLEGEFGYNEQFF.